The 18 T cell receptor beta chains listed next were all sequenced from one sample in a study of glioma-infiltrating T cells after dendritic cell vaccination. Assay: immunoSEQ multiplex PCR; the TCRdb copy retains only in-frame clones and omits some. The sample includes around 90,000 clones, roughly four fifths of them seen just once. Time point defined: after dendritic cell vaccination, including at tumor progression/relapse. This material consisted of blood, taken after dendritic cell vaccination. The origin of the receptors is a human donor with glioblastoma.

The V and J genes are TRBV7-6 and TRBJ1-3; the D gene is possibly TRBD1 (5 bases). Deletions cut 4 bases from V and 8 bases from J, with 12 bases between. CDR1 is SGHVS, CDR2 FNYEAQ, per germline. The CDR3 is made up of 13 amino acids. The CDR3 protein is CASSSRGGDTIYF. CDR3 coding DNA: TGTGCCAGCAGCTCCCGTGGGGGGGACACCATATATTTT. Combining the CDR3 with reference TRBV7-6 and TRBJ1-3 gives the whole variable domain GAGVSQSPRYKVTKRGQDVALRCDPISGHVSLYWYRQALGQGPEFLTYFNYEAQQDKSGLPNDRFSAERPEGSISTLTIQRTEQRDSAMYRCASSSRGGDTIYFGEGSWLTVV.

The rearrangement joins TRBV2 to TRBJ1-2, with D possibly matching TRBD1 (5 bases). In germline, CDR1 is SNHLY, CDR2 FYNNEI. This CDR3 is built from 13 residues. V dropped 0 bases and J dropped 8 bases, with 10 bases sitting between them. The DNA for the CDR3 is TGTGCCAGCAGTGAAGCGTTCAGGGAAGGCTACACCTTC. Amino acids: CASSEAFREGYTF.

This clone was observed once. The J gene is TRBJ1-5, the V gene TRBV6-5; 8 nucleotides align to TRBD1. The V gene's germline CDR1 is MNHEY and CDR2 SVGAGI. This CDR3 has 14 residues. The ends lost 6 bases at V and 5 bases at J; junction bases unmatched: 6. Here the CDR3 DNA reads TGTGCCAGCAGCCGGACAGGGAGCGATCAGCCCCAGCATTTT. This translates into CASSRTGSDQPQHF.

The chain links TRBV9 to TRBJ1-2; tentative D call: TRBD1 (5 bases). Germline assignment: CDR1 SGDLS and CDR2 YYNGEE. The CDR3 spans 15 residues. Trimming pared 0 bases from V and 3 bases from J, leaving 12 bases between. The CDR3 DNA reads TGTGCCAGCAGCGTAGGGGGGGTTGTTTACTATGGCTACACCTTC. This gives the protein CASSVGGVVYYGYTF. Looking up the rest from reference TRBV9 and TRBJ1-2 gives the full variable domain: DSGVTQTPKHLITATGQRVTLRCSPRSGDLSVYWYQQSLDQGLQFLIQYYNGEERAKGNILERFSAQQFPDLHSELNLSSLELGDSALYFCASSVGGVVYYGYTFGSGTRLTVV.

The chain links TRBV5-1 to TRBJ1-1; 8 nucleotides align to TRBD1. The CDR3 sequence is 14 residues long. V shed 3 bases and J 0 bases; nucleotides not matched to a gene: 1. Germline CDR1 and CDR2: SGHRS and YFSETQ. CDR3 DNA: TGCGCCAGCAGCTCGGACAGGGTGAACACTGAAGCTTTCTTT. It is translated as CASSSDRVNTEAFF.

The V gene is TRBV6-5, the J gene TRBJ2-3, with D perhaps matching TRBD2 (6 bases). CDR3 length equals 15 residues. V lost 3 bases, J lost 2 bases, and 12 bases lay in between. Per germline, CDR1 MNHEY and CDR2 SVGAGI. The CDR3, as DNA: TGTGCCAGCAGTTATTTTAGCGGAACCACAGATACGCAGTATTTT. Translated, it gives CASSYFSGTTDTQYF.

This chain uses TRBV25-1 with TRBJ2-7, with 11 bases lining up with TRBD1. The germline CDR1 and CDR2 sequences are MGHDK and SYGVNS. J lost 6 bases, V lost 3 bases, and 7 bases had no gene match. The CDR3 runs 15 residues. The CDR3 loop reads CASSDSGTGGFEQYV. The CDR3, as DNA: TGTGCCAGCAGTGATTCCGGGACAGGGGGTTTCGAGCAGTACGTC.

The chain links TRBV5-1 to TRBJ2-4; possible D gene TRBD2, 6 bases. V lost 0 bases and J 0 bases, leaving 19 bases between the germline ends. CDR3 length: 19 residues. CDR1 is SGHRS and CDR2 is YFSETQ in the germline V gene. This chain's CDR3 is CASSLDSGGGRLAKNIQYF. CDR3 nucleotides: TGCGCCAGCAGCTTGGATTCGGGTGGAGGGAGATTAGCCAAAAACATTCAGTACTTC.

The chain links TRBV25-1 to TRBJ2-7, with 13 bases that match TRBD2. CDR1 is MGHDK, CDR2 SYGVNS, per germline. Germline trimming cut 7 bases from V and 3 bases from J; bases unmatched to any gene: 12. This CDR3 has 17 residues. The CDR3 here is CASTPGLAGSLGYEQYV. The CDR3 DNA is TGTGCCAGCACCCCGGGACTAGCGGGATCCCTGGGCTACGAGCAGTACGTC.

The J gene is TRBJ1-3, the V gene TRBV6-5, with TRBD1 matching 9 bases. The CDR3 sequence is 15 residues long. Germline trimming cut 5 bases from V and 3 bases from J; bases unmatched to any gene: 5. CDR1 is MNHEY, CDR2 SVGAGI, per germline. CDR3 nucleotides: TGTGCCAGCAGTCCGGACAGGGGTGATGGAAACACCATATATTTT. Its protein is CASSPDRGDGNTIYF.

The CDR3 reads CASSLAFGVGQPQHF. DNA for the CDR3: TGTGCCAGCAGCTTAGCTTTCGGGGTGGGTCAGCCCCAGCATTTT. This sequence joins TRBV11-2 and TRBJ1-5; D gene ambiguous. V was shortened by 1 base and J by 6 bases, with 13 bases between the two germline ends. CDR1 and CDR2 from the germline V gene are SGHAT and FQNNGV. CDR3 length: 15 amino acids.

CDR3: CASSYSMTAQETQYF. For the CDR3, the DNA is TGTGCCAGCAGTTACTCGATGACAGCCCAAGAGACCCAGTACTTC. V gene TRBV6-5 combines with J gene TRBJ2-5; D may be TRBD1 (5 bases). The CDR3 spans 15 residues. Germline CDR1 reads MNHEY; CDR2 reads SVGAGI. Trimming shortened V by 0 bases and J by 1 base, and 9 bases separated the two germline ends.

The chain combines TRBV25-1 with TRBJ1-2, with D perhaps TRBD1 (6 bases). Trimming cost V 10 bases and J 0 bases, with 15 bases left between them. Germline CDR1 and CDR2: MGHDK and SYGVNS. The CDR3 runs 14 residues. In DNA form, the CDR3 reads TGTGCCACCTGGACAGTTATAGCTAACTATGGCTACACCTTC. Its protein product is CATWTVIANYGYTF.

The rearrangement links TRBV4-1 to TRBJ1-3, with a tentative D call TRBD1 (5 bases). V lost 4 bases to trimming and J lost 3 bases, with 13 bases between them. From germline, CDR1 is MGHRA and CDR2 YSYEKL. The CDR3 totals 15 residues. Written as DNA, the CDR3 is TGCGCCAGCAGCCCGGTGGGGCGAGTTGGAAACACCATATATTTT. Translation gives CASSPVGRVGNTIYF.

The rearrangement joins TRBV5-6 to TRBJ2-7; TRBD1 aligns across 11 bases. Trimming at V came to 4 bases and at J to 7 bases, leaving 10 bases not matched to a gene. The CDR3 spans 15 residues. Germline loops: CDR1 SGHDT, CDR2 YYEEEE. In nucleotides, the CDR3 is TGTGCCAGCAGCGTAGGGACAGGGGGGTCGAGGGAGCAGTACGTC. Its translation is CASSVGTGGSREQYV.

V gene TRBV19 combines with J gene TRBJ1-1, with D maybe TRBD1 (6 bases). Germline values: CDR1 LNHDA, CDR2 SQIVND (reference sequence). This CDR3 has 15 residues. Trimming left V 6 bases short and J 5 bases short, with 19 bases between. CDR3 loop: CASSGGAGVRTEAFF. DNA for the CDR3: TGTGCCAGTAGCGGTGGGGCAGGGGTTCGTACTGAAGCTTTCTTT.

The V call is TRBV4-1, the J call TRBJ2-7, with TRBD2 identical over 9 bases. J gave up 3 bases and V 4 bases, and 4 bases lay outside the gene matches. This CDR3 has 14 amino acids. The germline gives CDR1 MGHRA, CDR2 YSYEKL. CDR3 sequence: CASSPASGVYEQYF. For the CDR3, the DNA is TGCGCCAGCAGCCCGGCTAGCGGGGTCTACGAGCAGTACTTC.

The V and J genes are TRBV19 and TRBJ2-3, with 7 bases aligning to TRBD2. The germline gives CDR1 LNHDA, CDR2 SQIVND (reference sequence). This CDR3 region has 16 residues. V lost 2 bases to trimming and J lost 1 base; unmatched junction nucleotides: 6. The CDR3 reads CASSISGEGGTDTQYF. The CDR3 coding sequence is TGTGCCAGTAGTATATCGGGGGAGGGAGGCACAGATACGCAGTATTTT.